Included here is one T cell receptor (beta chain) sequence, with context. The target of this receptor is not known. Base qualities are not recorded, but no much larger clone differs from it by a single base. Trimming costs V 3 bases and J 8 bases, and their ends lie 10 bases apart. Taken from the germline V gene, the CDR1 and CDR2 loops are WSHSY and SAAADI. Its CDR3 holds 13 amino acids, cysteine through phenylalanine. CDR3 DNA only is kept here, 39 bases in frame from base 1. The data were obtained in a study of blood T cell repertoires in COVID-19 (TCRdb year 2020). Describing the broader study: Collaborator samples came from the United States, Italy and Spain and covered acute and convalescent phases of COVID-19. Samples were obtained from the ongoing ImmuneRACE study (first 160 participants) and from 950 to 1,500 subjects provided by 6 global collaborators. The repertoires were released in a freely available public database intended as a resource for research on the immune response to SARS-CoV-2. HLA class I and class II types, where available, came from metadata supplied by the sample provider rather than from assay-based typing. The material from the prospective study consisted of cDNA or gDNA derived from T cells, B-cell-depleted T cells, or PBMCs. The dataset comprised deeply sampled blood TCRbeta repertoires from subjects exposed to, actively infected with, or recovered from COVID-19. A de-identified subject ID, COVID-19 status, age in years and sex were almost always included in the sample metadata. Paper-wide results and their limitations: Clinical and demographic metadata were provided uncurated, with the amount varying by source and participant.

Another Seattle source contributed samples from volunteer blood donors who had recovered from COVID-19. Whole blood was collected in K2EDTA tubes by collaborating institutions according to the institutions' own protocols. For TCRbeta analysis, collaborator samples were shipped as frozen whole blood, as isolated PBMCs, or as DNA extracted from either sample type. TCRbeta CDR3 regions were amplified from genomic DNA by means of the immunoSEQ Assay, a bias-controlled multiplex PCR. On the authors' methods: Nucleated cell counts per sample were estimated from amplification of reference gene primers within the assay. To quantify the absolute abundance of each unique TCRbeta CDR3 rearrangement, sequence reads were collapsed and filtered. For each sample, productive Simpson clonality was calculated as the square root of Simpson's diversity index over productive rearrangements. TCRdb's version of the immuneACCESS table is confined to in-frame rearrangements and falls short of the full clone set. An unresolved V gene accounts for under half of the shortfall where checked; the remainder is of unknown origin. That table furnishes V, J and clone size, whereas the DNA furnished D and trimming. In all, the sample holds just under 150,000 clones, and 87% of those were seen once. Less than 45% of the sample lies in the top ten.

The source is a man in his fifties or sixties who had recovered from COVID-19. The sequencing sample was made of peripheral blood. The chain is encoded by TRBV10-2 joined to TRBJ2-2; matching of 5 bases hints at TRBD2 as the D gene. CDR3 protein: CASSEVRRGELFF. The nucleotide sequence is given as TGCGCCAGCAGTGAAGTGAGGAGGGGGGAGCTGTTTTTT.